Below are 30 T cell receptor beta chains sequenced from a single sample in a study of OX40 agonist ivuxolimab in advanced cancers. Sequenced by immunoSEQ multiplex PCR; TCRdb stores in-frame clones only, minus some. The sample holds some 20,000 clones, around three quarters seen once. Sequenced here: CD4+ or CD8+ T cells sorted from blood, sampled in a trial of the OX40 agonist ivuxolimab. The receptors were sampled from an adult with an advanced solid tumor such as melanoma, head and neck, liver or kidney cancer.

This clone turned up a few times. The genes are TRBV11-2 and TRBJ2-5; 9 bases match TRBD2. This CDR3 region has 14 residues. The ends lost 5 bases at V and 6 bases at J; junction bases unmatched: 7. The germline V gene encodes CDR1 SGHAT and CDR2 FQNNGV. CDR3 amino acids: CASSLLSSGKTQYF. The DNA for the CDR3 is TGTGCCAGCAGCCTCCTTTCTAGCGGGAAGACCCAGTACTTC.

The V and J genes are TRBV7-8 and TRBJ2-4, with a possible D match to TRBD1 (5 bases). CDR3 length: 20 amino acids. Trimming pared 2 bases from V and 0 bases from J, leaving 23 bases between. The germline V gene encodes CDR1 SGHVS and CDR2 FQNEAQ. The CDR3 protein is CASSLLHPDRINVAKNIQYF. The CDR3 DNA sequence: TGTGCCAGCAGCTTACTCCACCCCGACAGAATAAATGTAGCCAAAAACATTCAGTACTTC. The variable domain in full, with the rest retrieved from reference TRBV7-8 and TRBJ2-4, is GAGVSQSPRYKVAKRGQDVALRCDPISGHVSLFWYQQALGQGPEFLTYFQNEAQLDKSGLPSDRFFAERPEGSVSTLKIQRTQQEDSAVYLCASSLLHPDRINVAKNIQYFGAGTRLSVL.

As regards this clone: The junction differs from germline at one of its ends, possibly a read error. The chain is built from TRBV13 and TRBJ2-1; 10 nucleotides line up with TRBD2. This CDR3 comprises 15 residues. Germline CDR1 and CDR2: PRHDT and FYEKMQ (reference sequence). The DNA of the CDR3 is TGTGCCAGCAGTCTAGGACTAGCGGACTACAAAGAGCAGTTCTTC. This codes for CASSLGLADYKEQFF.

This clone was seen only once. V is TRBV4-1 and J is TRBJ1-3; no clear D. There are 16 residues in the CDR3. V was trimmed by 2 bases and J by 0 bases, leaving 11 bases between them. The germline V gene encodes CDR1 MGHRA and CDR2 YSYEKL. The DNA for the CDR3 is TGCGCCAGCAGCCAAAATCCCGGGGACTCTGGAAACACCATATATTTT. Translated, it gives CASSQNPGDSGNTIYF.

The genes are TRBV4-1 and TRBJ1-3, with D perhaps TRBD1 (6 bases). Germline V lookup: CDR1 MGHRA, CDR2 YSYEKL. CDR3 length: 13 amino acids. Trimming removed 4 bases from V and 4 bases from J, with 8 bases in between. DNA of the CDR3: TGCGCCAGCAGCCTCGGACAGGGAAACACCATATATTTT. It encodes CASSLGQGNTIYF.

The chain joins TRBV13 to TRBJ2-7; 9 bases map to TRBD2. The V gene's germline CDR1 is PRHDT and CDR2 FYEKMQ (reference sequence). CDR3 length: 13 amino acids. The trim removed 2 bases at V and 4 bases at J, leaving 0 bases unmatched. CDR3 sequence (DNA): TGTGCCAGCAGCTTACTAGCGGGATACGAGCAGTACTTC. Its translation: CASSLLAGYEQYF.

The chain couples TRBV28 to TRBJ1-3; no reliable D call. Per the germline V gene, CDR1 is MDHEN and CDR2 is SYDVKM. This CDR3 spans 15 amino acids. V lost 7 bases, J lost 4 bases, and 17 bases lay in between. CDR3 DNA: TGTGCCAGCACCATACCAGGAGTCCACGGAAACACCATATATTTT. As protein: CASTIPGVHGNTIYF.

This chain joins TRBV28 and TRBJ1-2; tentative D call: TRBD1 (5 bases). Germline V gives CDR1 MDHEN, CDR2 SYDVKM. Trimming left V 2 bases short and J 6 bases short, with 13 bases between. CDR3 length equals 14 residues. Here the CDR3 reads CASSLEGPQDGYTF. CDR3 nucleotides: TGTGCCAGCAGTTTAGAGGGGCCCCAGGATGGCTACACCTTC.

This clone was counted a few times. This rearrangement joins TRBV5-4 to TRBJ1-4, with 12 bases identical to TRBD1. CDR3 length equals 16 residues. The germline V gene has CDR1 SGHNT and CDR2 YYREEE (reference sequence). V shed 4 bases and J 4 bases; nucleotides not matched to a gene: 5. The CDR3: CASSRGTGGLNEKLFF. Written as DNA, the CDR3 is TGTGCCAGCAGCCGCGGGACAGGGGGCCTTAATGAAAAACTGTTTTTT.

This sequence joins TRBV5-4 and TRBJ2-7; D is perhaps TRBD2 (6 bases). V gave up 4 bases and J gave up 4 bases, with 12 bases separating them. Germline CDR1 and CDR2: SGHNT and YYREEE (reference sequence). This CDR3 spans 13 amino acids. This CDR3 reads CASSRTTTYEQYF. The CDR3 nucleotides are TGTGCCAGCAGCAGGACTACCACATACGAGCAGTACTTC.

This chain joins TRBV30 and TRBJ1-6; no firm D call. V lost 0 bases and J lost 2, with 8 bases in between. The CDR3 has 15 residues. Germline CDR1 and CDR2: GTSNPN and SVGIG (reference sequence). The CDR3 bases are TGTGCCTGGAGTGTACAAGCTACCTATAATTCACCCCTCCACTTT. Translation gives CAWSVQATYNSPLHF.

The rearrangement uses TRBV6-5 and TRBJ2-1; no clear D gene. This CDR3 comprises 13 residues. The germline V and J ends were trimmed by 2 bases and 5 bases, with 7 bases remaining between them. The germline V gene encodes CDR1 MNHEY and CDR2 SVGAGI. The DNA of the CDR3 is TGTGCCAGCAGTTACCATACAAACAATGAGCAGTTCTTC. This codes for CASSYHTNNEQFF.

The chain uses TRBV9 and TRBJ2-7; no definite D call. V dropped 0 bases and J dropped 0 bases, with 10 bases sitting between them. Germline V lookup: CDR1 SGDLS, CDR2 YYNGEE. This CDR3 is built from 15 residues. The CDR3 protein is CASSVGQVSSYEQYF. The CDR3 DNA is TGTGCCAGCAGCGTAGGCCAGGTGAGCTCCTACGAGCAGTACTTC.

In its sample, this clone was seen a few times. The chain has TRBV7-8 and TRBJ2-4, with D possibly TRBD2 on 5 matching bases. The CDR3 is made up of 14 amino acids. Trimming pared 1 base from V and 2 bases from J, leaving 6 bases between. Germline CDR1 SGHVS, CDR2 FQNEAQ. CDR3: CASSLVGTKNIQYF. DNA of the CDR3: TGTGCCAGCAGCTTAGTCGGGACCAAAAACATTCAGTACTTC. Drawing the rest from reference TRBV7-8 and TRBJ2-4, the complete variable domain is GAGVSQSPRYKVAKRGQDVALRCDPISGHVSLFWYQQALGQGPEFLTYFQNEAQLDKSGLPSDRFFAERPEGSVSTLKIQRTQQEDSAVYLCASSLVGTKNIQYFGAGTRLSVL.

This clone has more than one count but fewer than ten. The chain links TRBV5-1 to TRBJ1-1; D is uncertain. Between the trimmed V and J ends, which lost 4 bases and 1 base, there was a span of 8 bases. The CDR3 sequence is 13 residues long. Germline lookup yields CDR1 SGHRS and CDR2 YFSETQ. The CDR3 sequence: CASSLEQNTEAFF. As DNA, the CDR3 is TGCGCCAGCAGCCTGGAGCAGAACACTGAAGCTTTCTTT.

There are a few counts of this clone. V usage is TRBV9 and J usage is TRBJ2-2, with D possibly TRBD2 on 7 matching bases. Per the germline V gene, CDR1 is SGDLS and CDR2 is YYNGEE. CDR3 length: 16 residues. The V end was cut by 2 bases, the J end by 5 bases, with 16 bases between. The CDR3 nucleotides are TGTGCCAGCAGCGTGACTCGGGGGGCGGGTACCGGGGAGCTGTTTTTT. This gives the protein CASSVTRGAGTGELFF.

This sequence joins TRBV9 and TRBJ1-2; 7 positions agree with TRBD1. J gave up 0 bases and V 0 bases, and 5 bases lay outside the gene matches. The CDR3 totals 16 residues. CDR1 and CDR2 from the germline V gene are SGDLS and YYNGEE. The CDR3 reads CASSVETTGSNYGYTF. The CDR3 DNA reads TGTGCCAGCAGCGTAGAAACGACAGGGTCTAACTATGGCTACACCTTC.

The chain has TRBV19 and TRBJ1-1, with D unresolved. The germline V and J ends were trimmed by 1 base and 8 bases, with 11 bases remaining between them. Germline V gene sequence: CDR1 LNHDA, CDR2 SQIVND (reference sequence). This CDR3 is built from 13 residues. The CDR3 spells CASSIGRPEEAFF. The CDR3 region has the DNA TGTGCCAGTAGTATAGGCAGGCCGGAAGAAGCTTTCTTT.

The V gene is TRBV7-9, the J gene TRBJ1-2; a weak D match, TRBD1 (5 bases). Trimming shortened V by 4 bases and J by 8 bases, and 17 bases separated the two germline ends. The CDR3 contains 14 residues. Germline V gene data show CDR1 as SEHNR and CDR2 as FQNEAQ (reference sequence). DNA for the CDR3: TGTGCCAGCAGCTCGACACAGGCCTATGAGGGCTACACCTTC. Protein sequence: CASSSTQAYEGYTF.

This chain connects TRBV5-4 to TRBJ2-1; D uncertain. V gave up 4 bases and J gave up 10 bases, with 12 bases separating them. Germline CDR1 is SGHNT and CDR2 is YYREEE (reference sequence). This CDR3 spans 12 amino acids. CDR3 sequence: CASSQDLREQFF. In nucleotides, the CDR3 is TGTGCCAGCAGCCAAGATCTGCGGGAGCAGTTCTTC.

This clone has just a few counts. V is TRBV19 and J is TRBJ1-1, with no clear D. The CDR3 is 13 residues long. The germline CDR1 and CDR2 sequences are LNHDA and SQIVND (reference sequence). Trimming removed 7 bases at V and 4 bases at J, with 13 bases between. The CDR3 DNA follows: TGTGCCAGTAACTGGAGGGCTTCCACTGAAGCTTTCTTT. Protein sequence: CASNWRASTEAFF.

Here the CDR3 reads CASRPTGAYSYEQYF. As DNA, the CDR3 is TGTGCCAGCAGACCCACAGGCGCTTACTCCTACGAGCAGTACTTC. The chain has TRBV6-9 and TRBJ2-7; possible D gene TRBD1, 5 bases. This CDR3 spans 15 amino acids. V was trimmed by 6 bases and J by 0 bases, leaving 15 bases between them. CDR1 MNHGY and CDR2 SVAAGI come from the germline V gene.

This clone was counted only a few times. CDR3 loop: CASSLFQGGQETQYF. The CDR3 coding sequence is TGTGCCAGCAGCTTATTCCAGGGGGGGCAGGAGACCCAGTACTTC. V usage is TRBV7-8 and J usage is TRBJ2-5, with D perhaps matching TRBD1 or TRBD2 (7 bases each). The CDR3 is made up of 15 amino acids. The V end was cut by 2 bases, the J end by 5 bases, with 15 bases between. CDR1 SGHVS and CDR2 FQNEAQ come from the germline V gene.

V gene TRBV13 combines with J gene TRBJ2-5, with TRBD1 matching over 9 bases. Germline V gene data show CDR1 as PRHDT and CDR2 as FYEKMQ (reference sequence). V shed 6 bases, J shed 3 bases, and the junction held 11 bases outside the gene matches. This CDR3 spans 16 amino acids. The DNA for the CDR3 is TGTGCCAGCAGTAATACAGGGGGCGCCGGGGAAGAGACCCAGTACTTC. It is translated as CASSNTGGAGEETQYF.

The chain couples TRBV7-2 to TRBJ2-1; 7 bases are a match to TRBD2. The CDR3 consists of 15 residues. V dropped 1 base and J dropped 4; count of bases not matched to a gene: 4. The germline V gene encodes CDR1 SGHTA and CDR2 FQGNSA. As DNA, the CDR3 is TGTGCCAGCAGCTTAGACGGACTAGGTTACAATGAGCAGTTCTTC. Translating gives CASSLDGLGYNEQFF.

In its sample, this clone was seen a few times. The genes are TRBV2 and TRBJ2-7; 10 bases align to TRBD2. V shed 5 bases and J 3 bases; nucleotides not matched to a gene: 4. Germline CDR1 reads SNHLY; CDR2 reads FYNNEI. The CDR3 loop spans 14 amino acids. The CDR3 loop is CASSWTSGNYEQYF. The DNA of the CDR3 is TGTGCCAGCAGTTGGACTAGCGGAAACTACGAGCAGTACTTC.

This chain links TRBV9 with TRBJ2-5; perhaps TRBD2 as D (6 bases). Germline CDR1 and CDR2: SGDLS and YYNGEE. The germline V and J ends were trimmed by 4 bases and 2 bases, with 12 bases remaining between them. The CDR3 extends over 14 amino acids. CDR3 DNA sequence: TGTGCCAGCAGCCCCAGCGGGCAACAAGAGACCCAGTACTTC. It specifies CASSPSGQQETQYF.

In this sample, this clone turned up once. The chain is built from TRBV30 and TRBJ1-2, with a tentative D call TRBD1 (6 bases). CDR3 size: 15 residues. Germline V gene sequence: CDR1 GTSNPN, CDR2 SVGIG (reference sequence). The V end was cut by 8 bases, the J end by 1 base, with 20 bases between. CDR3 DNA sequence: TGTGCCCGGGGGGAACAGGGTAACTTTAACTATGGCTACACCTTC. Translation gives CARGEQGNFNYGYTF.

This clone was picked up a small number of times. V and J are TRBV11-1 and TRBJ2-1, with D perhaps matching TRBD1 (6 bases). This CDR3 region has 15 residues. Trimming left V 5 bases short and J 6 bases short, with 17 bases between. Germline-derived CDR1 and CDR2 are SGHAT and FQDESV (reference sequence). CDR3 amino acids: CASSPNRVTSNEQFF. In DNA form, the CDR3 reads TGTGCCAGCAGCCCTAACAGGGTGACAAGCAATGAGCAGTTCTTC.

This CDR3 is CASSPGQLIYEQYF. CDR3 in DNA: TGCGCCAGCAGCCCGGGACAGCTGATCTACGAGCAGTACTTC. The V call is TRBV4-3, the J call TRBJ2-7; TRBD1 matches at 7 bases. The germline V gene has CDR1 LGHNA and CDR2 YSLEER. V shed 4 bases and J 3 bases; nucleotides not matched to a gene: 6. The CDR3 length is 14 residues.